The 12 T cell receptor beta chains below were found in one sample sequenced in a study of PD-1 blockade in classical Hodgkin lymphoma. Only in-frame clones appear in the TCRdb table, and some are missing; sequencing was by immunoSEQ multiplex PCR. The sample shows roughly 20,000 clones, roughly 85% of them seen only once. Each patient experienced a relapse that followed autologous stem cell transplantation, and brentuximab vedotin exposure varied. The material sequenced was peripheral blood mononuclear cells (PBMCs), taken before the second cycle of nivolumab. These receptors all come from a human donor with classical Hodgkin lymphoma.

This clone has a single count. The CDR3 protein is CASAGGLKETQYF. Written as DNA, the CDR3 is TGTGCCAGCGCGGGGGGGCTTAAAGAGACCCAGTACTTC. This sequence joins TRBV25-1 and TRBJ2-5, with 9 bases that match TRBD2. The CDR3 consists of 13 residues. V shed 8 bases, J shed 3 bases, and the junction held 4 bases outside the gene matches. Germline V gene lookup returns CDR1 MGHDK and CDR2 SYGVNS.

This chain uses TRBV7-2 with TRBJ1-3; a weak D match, TRBD1 (5 bases). Trimming shortened V by 1 base and J by 0 bases, and 10 bases separated the two germline ends. Germline values: CDR1 SGHTA, CDR2 FQGNSA. The CDR3 totals 16 residues. CDR3: CASSLVGQLSGNTIYF. The CDR3 nucleotides are TGTGCCAGCAGCTTAGTAGGACAACTCTCTGGAAACACCATATATTTT. The whole variable domain, filled in from reference TRBV7-2 and TRBJ1-3, reads GAGVSQSPSNKVTEKGKDVELRCDPISGHTALYWYRQSLGQGLEFLIYFQGNSAPDKSGLPSDRFSAERTGGSVSTLTIQRTQQEDSAVYLCASSLVGQLSGNTIYFGEGSWLTVV.

The chain links TRBV19 to TRBJ1-5; D remains unclear. Trimming shortened V by 3 bases and J by 4 bases, and 7 bases separated the two germline ends. There are 13 residues in the CDR3. The germline V gene encodes CDR1 LNHDA and CDR2 SQIVND (reference sequence). CDR3 nucleotides: TGTGCCAGTAGTATTTTAGGGAATCAGCCCCAGCATTTT. Translated: CASSILGNQPQHF.

The rearrangement links TRBV13 to TRBJ2-5, with a tentative D call TRBD1 (5 bases). The CDR3 sequence is 14 residues long. The ends were cut back, 1 base at V and 1 base at J, with 7 bases in the middle. Germline CDR1 and CDR2: PRHDT and FYEKMQ (reference sequence). The CDR3 DNA sequence: TGTGCCAGCAGCTTAGCAACAGGCCAAGAGACCCAGTACTTC. Translation: CASSLATGQETQYF.

This chain joins TRBV7-8 and TRBJ1-3; the D gene is possibly TRBD1 (6 bases). The V end lost 5 bases, the J end lost 0 bases, and 11 bases lay between the germline ends. From germline, CDR1 is SGHVS and CDR2 FQNEAQ. The CDR3 has 15 amino acids. CDR3 residues: CASSREGVSGNTIYF. DNA for the CDR3: TGTGCCAGCAGCCGGGAGGGGGTCTCTGGAAACACCATATATTTT.

The chain couples TRBV9 to TRBJ1-1; maybe TRBD1 (6 bases). Trimming shortened V by 6 bases and J by 0 bases, and 18 bases separated the two germline ends. CDR1 and CDR2 from the germline V gene are SGDLS and YYNGEE. CDR3 length equals 16 residues. CDR3 in DNA: TGTGCCAGCAATGGGGGAGACAGGAGCATGAACACTGAAGCTTTCTTT. It specifies CASNGGDRSMNTEAFF.

The chain recombines TRBV5-8 with TRBJ2-7, with D unresolved. Germline V gene data show CDR1 as SGHTS and CDR2 as YDEGEE. The V and J ends lost 0 bases and 3 bases respectively, with 22 bases between them. The CDR3 covers 18 residues. The CDR3 spells CASSLVISRGWPNYEQYF. DNA for the CDR3: TGTGCCAGCAGCTTGGTCATTTCGCGAGGATGGCCGAACTACGAGCAGTACTTC.

This rearrangement joins TRBV5-5 to TRBJ2-1; D is uncertain. The CDR3 contains 13 residues. The V end lost 3 bases, the J end lost 0 bases, and 4 bases lay between the germline ends. CDR1 and CDR2 (germline): SGHKS, YYEKEE (reference sequence). The CDR3 reads CASSSVSYNEQFF. CDR3 coding DNA: TGTGCCAGCAGCTCTGTCTCCTACAATGAGCAGTTCTTC.

The V and J genes are TRBV6-5 and TRBJ1-6; 9 bases match TRBD1. The CDR3 length is 15 residues. Looked up from germline, CDR1 is MNHEY and CDR2 is SVGAGI. V trimming: 0 bases; J trimming: 7 bases; junction bases outside the gene matches: 1. CDR3 in DNA: TGTGCCAGCAGTTACTCGGGGACAGGGAATTCACCCCTCCACTTT. This codes for CASSYSGTGNSPLHF.

In DNA form, the CDR3 reads TGTGCCAGCAGCATGTACAATGAGCAGTTCTTC. It encodes CASSMYNEQFF. The chain recombines TRBV14 with TRBJ2-1; D ambiguous. This CDR3 is built from 11 residues. Trimming pared 5 bases from V and 4 bases from J, leaving 3 bases between. CDR1 is SGHDN, CDR2 FVKESK, per germline.

The chain combines TRBV28 with TRBJ1-3, with D perhaps TRBD1 (5 bases). CDR3 length equals 14 residues. Trimming took 2 bases from V and 1 from J, leaving 6 bases between them. Germline values: CDR1 MDHEN, CDR2 SYDVKM. CDR3 protein: CASSLGGSGNTIYF. DNA for the CDR3: TGTGCCAGCAGTTTAGGGGGTTCTGGAAACACCATATATTTT.

This chain links TRBV2 with TRBJ2-3; weak D call: TRBD2 (7 bases). V lost 0 bases and J 6 bases, leaving 13 bases between the germline ends. CDR1 is SNHLY and CDR2 is FYNNEI in the germline V gene. This CDR3 spans 15 amino acids. The CDR3 region has the DNA TGTGCCAGCAGTGAAGCGGGGGGGGCAGGGGATACGCAGTATTTT. As protein: CASSEAGGAGDTQYF.